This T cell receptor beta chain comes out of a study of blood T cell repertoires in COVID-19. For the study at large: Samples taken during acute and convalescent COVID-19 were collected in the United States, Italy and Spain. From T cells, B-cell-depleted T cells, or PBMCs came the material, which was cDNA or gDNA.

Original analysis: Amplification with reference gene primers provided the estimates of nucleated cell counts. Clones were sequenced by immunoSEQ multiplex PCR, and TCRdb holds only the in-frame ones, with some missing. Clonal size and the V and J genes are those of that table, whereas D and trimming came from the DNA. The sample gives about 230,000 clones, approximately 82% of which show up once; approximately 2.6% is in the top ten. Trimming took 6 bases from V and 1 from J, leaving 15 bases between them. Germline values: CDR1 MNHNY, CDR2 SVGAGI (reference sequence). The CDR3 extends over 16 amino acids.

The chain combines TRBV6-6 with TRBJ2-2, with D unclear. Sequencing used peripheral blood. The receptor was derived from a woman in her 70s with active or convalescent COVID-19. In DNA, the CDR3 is TGTGCCAGCAGCCACTTCGAGGAGCGGAACACCGGGGAGCTGTTTTTT. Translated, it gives CASSHFEERNTGELFF.